The next 15 T cell receptor beta chains were all read from a single sample in a study of ipilimumab plus nivolumab after autologous stem cell transplantation. Profiling relied on immunoSEQ multiplex PCR, and the TCRdb table lists in-frame clones only, not all of them. The data hold some 43,000 clones, with roughly 90% observed a single time. This specimen was PBMCs, taken in a trial of ipilimumab plus nivolumab as post-transplant consolidation. The receptors stem from a male donor with multiple myeloma.

The count of this clone is one. This chain links TRBV5-4 with TRBJ2-1; D gene ambiguous. The CDR3 consists of 13 residues. Germline V lookup: CDR1 SGHNT, CDR2 YYREEE (reference sequence). V was shortened by 0 bases and J by 7 bases, with 8 bases between the two germline ends. CDR3 DNA sequence: TGTGCCAGCAGCTTGGGTCAGGATAATGAGCAGTTCTTC. It codes for CASSLGQDNEQFF.

The V gene is TRBV19, the J gene TRBJ2-7, with 11 bases matching TRBD1. The germline gives CDR1 LNHDA, CDR2 SQIVND (reference sequence). Trimming removed 8 bases from V and 4 bases from J; junction bases left unmatched: 4. The CDR3 length is 13 residues. CDR3 loop: CASSRDRGYEQYF. Here the CDR3 DNA reads TGTGCCAGTTCCCGGGACAGGGGGTACGAGCAGTACTTC.

The rearrangement links TRBV6-6 to TRBJ2-3; unclear D gene. The CDR3 has 14 amino acids. Germline V gives CDR1 MNHNY, CDR2 SVGAGI (reference sequence). V was clipped by 0 bases and J by 4 bases, with 8 bases between them. Here the CDR3 reads CASSYSNNPDTQYF. The CDR3 DNA reads as TGTGCCAGCAGTTACTCGAATAACCCAGATACGCAGTATTTT.

The chain has TRBV2 and TRBJ1-5; D unclear. Deletions cut 5 bases from V and 9 bases from J, with 14 bases between. The CDR3 loop spans 13 amino acids. Germline CDR1 is SNHLY and CDR2 is FYNNEI. CDR3 sequence: CASSSDSGGPQHF. The DNA for the CDR3 is TGTGCCAGCAGTTCGGATTCGGGCGGGCCCCAGCATTTT.

CDR3 in amino acids: CASSLAGGVGNTIYF. The CDR3 region has the DNA TGTGCCAGCAGCCTCGCCGGGGGGGTCGGAAACACCATATATTTT. V gene TRBV5-8 combines with J gene TRBJ1-3; D possibly corresponds to TRBD1 (5 bases). Trimming stripped 4 bases from V and 4 bases from J, with 15 bases between. Germline-derived CDR1 and CDR2 are SGHTS and YDEGEE. The CDR3 contains 15 residues.

V and J are TRBV5-6 and TRBJ2-2; no firm D call. The CDR3 consists of 14 residues. The germline gives CDR1 SGHDT, CDR2 YYEEEE. Trimming took off 0 bases at V and 2 bases at J, with 5 bases between the two ends. This chain's CDR3 is CASSLVSNTGELFF. The CDR3 DNA sequence: TGTGCCAGCAGCTTGGTGTCTAACACCGGGGAGCTGTTTTTT.

There are a few counts of this clone. The rearrangement joins TRBV4-2 to TRBJ2-7; 9 bases line up with TRBD1. Germline V lookup: CDR1 LGHNA, CDR2 YNFKEQ. J lost 1 base, V lost 4 bases, and 5 bases had no gene match. The CDR3 is made up of 15 amino acids. The CDR3 protein is CASSRQQGASYEQYF. CDR3 sequence (DNA): TGTGCCAGCAGCCGCCAACAGGGGGCATCCTACGAGCAGTACTTC.

The V and J genes are TRBV5-5 and TRBJ2-7; D might be TRBD2 (6 bases). Trimming stripped 6 bases from V and 5 bases from J, with 18 bases between. CDR3 length: 14 residues. Germline loops: CDR1 SGHKS, CDR2 YYEKEE (reference sequence). The CDR3 nucleotides read TGTGCCAGCATAGGAGTTGGGCGGGGACACGAGCAGTACTTC. Protein sequence: CASIGVGRGHEQYF.

The chain employs TRBV7-9 and TRBJ1-1; D unclear. Germline CDR1 and CDR2: SEHNR and FQNEAQ (reference sequence). The CDR3 consists of 14 residues. V was shortened by 2 bases and J by 1 base, with 8 bases between the two germline ends. As DNA, the CDR3 is TGTGCCAGCAGCTTAAGGAATACGAACACTGAAGCTTTCTTT. Translated, it gives CASSLRNTNTEAFF.

The CDR3 sequence: CASSSFLGLAGAIAYEQYF. DNA of the CDR3: TGTGCCAGCAGCTCCTTTCTCGGGTTAGCAGGGGCGATCGCCTACGAGCAGTACTTC. The V and J genes are TRBV7-9 and TRBJ2-7; D possibly corresponds to TRBD1 (6 bases). The CDR3 sequence is 19 residues long. Germline lookup yields CDR1 SEHNR and CDR2 FQNEAQ (reference sequence). The ends were cut back, 4 bases at V and 2 bases at J, with 27 bases in the middle. The entire variable domain, with the rest obtained from reference TRBV7-9 and TRBJ2-7, is as follows: DTGVSQNPRHKITKRGQNVTFRCDPISEHNRLYWYRQTLGQGPEFLTYFQNEAQLEKSRLLSDRFSAERPKGSFSTLEIQRTEQGDSAMYLCASSSFLGLAGAIAYEQYFGPGTRLTVT.

V usage is TRBV5-1 and J usage is TRBJ1-4; tentative D call: TRBD1 (6 bases). Trimming cost V 0 bases and J 5 bases, with 11 bases left between them. CDR1 and CDR2 from the germline V gene are SGHRS and YFSETQ. CDR3 length equals 15 residues. This CDR3 is CASSLAEQGNEKLFF. CDR3 bases: TGCGCCAGCAGCTTGGCTGAGCAGGGGAATGAAAAACTGTTTTTT.

V gene TRBV7-8 combines with J gene TRBJ2-7, with D perhaps matching TRBD2 (5 bases). The CDR3 consists of 15 residues. Trimming pared 5 bases from V and 2 bases from J, leaving 16 bases between. In germline, CDR1 is SGHVS, CDR2 FQNEAQ. This CDR3 reads CASSPRRLLAYEQYF. The DNA for the CDR3 is TGTGCCAGCAGCCCGCGCCGATTACTAGCCTACGAGCAGTACTTC. The whole variable domain, remainder taken from reference TRBV7-8 and TRBJ2-7, is GAGVSQSPRYKVAKRGQDVALRCDPISGHVSLFWYQQALGQGPEFLTYFQNEAQLDKSGLPSDRFFAERPEGSVSTLKIQRTQQEDSAVYLCASSPRRLLAYEQYFGPGTRLTVT.

The V call is TRBV4-1, the J call TRBJ2-2; no definite D call. This CDR3 contains 14 residues. The V and J ends lost 5 bases and 4 bases respectively, with 11 bases between them. The germline V gene encodes CDR1 MGHRA and CDR2 YSYEKL. This chain's CDR3 is CASSKPLSTGELFF. CDR3 nucleotides: TGCGCCAGCAGCAAGCCCCTCAGCACCGGGGAGCTGTTTTTT.

The chain is built from TRBV9 and TRBJ2-7; 10 positions match TRBD1. The V segment lost 2 bases and the J segment 1 base; nucleotides outside the gene matches: 6. The CDR3 has 16 residues. CDR1 is SGDLS, CDR2 YYNGEE, per germline. As DNA, the CDR3 is TGTGCCAGCAGCGTTGGGACAGGGGTCTTATCCTACGAGCAGTACTTC. It yields the protein CASSVGTGVLSYEQYF.

CDR3 loop: CASSIGLNNYGYTF. CDR3 nucleotides: TGTGCCAGTAGTATTGGACTGAATAACTATGGCTACACCTTC. The rearrangement uses TRBV19 and TRBJ1-2; no firm D call. The germline V gene encodes CDR1 LNHDA and CDR2 SQIVND (reference sequence). The CDR3 has 14 residues. The ends were cut back, 3 bases at V and 1 base at J, with 9 bases in the middle.